This T cell receptor beta chain is drawn from a study of T cell responses to AZD1222 COVID-19 vaccine. At the level of the study: The analysis combined second doses at about 4 or about 12 weeks.

The CDR3 has 15 amino acids. J was trimmed by 5 bases and V by 4 bases; bases with no gene match: 6. CDR1 is MNHEY and CDR2 is SMNVEV in the germline V gene (reference sequence). Study-wide findings and caveats: Of spike-specific TCRs, nearly half reportedly target regions left unmutated in variants. Sampling captured repertoires only after the peak T cell response. Baseline antibody screening turned up just a handful of seropositive AZD1222 recipients.

Using immunoSEQ multiplex PCR, the repertoire was profiled, and TCRdb retains in-frame clones only, with some absent. This table has 150,000 to 200,000 clones, about 88% appearing once. As to this clone: Its target is not known.

V usage is TRBV27 and J usage is TRBJ1-2, with 11 bases that match TRBD1. The clonotype was recovered from an adult in good health. The source material was peripheral blood, sampled on day 0 of AZD1222 vaccination. Here the CDR3 reads CASSSPGQGAYGYTF. DNA for the CDR3: TGTGCCAGCAGTTCACCCGGACAGGGGGCTTATGGCTACACCTTC.